Here is one T cell receptor beta chain with its context. Its antigen is not identified. This sample is part of a study of T cell responses to AZD1222 COVID-19 vaccine. The wider study: Some second doses came at about 4 weeks and others at about 12 weeks; these were pooled.

Sequencing used immunoSEQ multiplex PCR; TCRdb keeps in-frame clones, though not all of them. Here the sample spans 200,000 to 300,000 clones, approximately 95% being singletons. Germline V CDR1 and CDR2: PRHDT, FYEKMQ (reference sequence). CDR3 size: 13 residues. Between the trimmed V and J ends, which lost 5 bases and 4 bases, there was a span of 9 bases. Whole-study results and caveats: Regions left unmutated in variants are reportedly the target of nearly half of spike-specific TCRs. Regions 160-218 and 743-854 dominated among vaccine-associated CD4 TCRs spanning spike.

The specimen was peripheral blood, collected on day 0 of AZD1222 vaccination. The receptor comes from an adult in good health. The chain joins TRBV13 to TRBJ1-3; D gene uncertain. The CDR3 loop is CASSPNQGNTIYF. CDR3 nucleotide sequence: TGTGCCAGCAGCCCGAATCAAGGAAACACCATATATTTT.